This TCR beta chain was recorded in a study of CD8 T cells in ankylosing spondylitis. This CDR3 comprises 16 residues. Germline V gives CDR1 KGHDR, CDR2 SFDVKD. V gave up 6 bases and J gave up 0 bases; unmatched junction bases: 4. TCRdb recomputed calls from the 5' RACE reads with MiXCR, one row per CDR3 protein. The table shows under 200,000 distinct CDR3 sequences, with approximately 12% occurring only once. This chain uses TRBV24-1 with TRBJ2-1; TRBD2 agrees at 10 bases. The sequence was obtained from a female donor with ankylosing spondylitis or in good health (not recorded which). Sequencing was performed on blood, either unsorted or a sorted T cell fraction (not recorded which). The CDR3 protein is CATSISSGSSYNEQFF. CDR3 nucleotide sequence: TGTGCCACCAGTATTTCTAGCGGGAGCTCCTACAATGAGCAGTTCTTC.